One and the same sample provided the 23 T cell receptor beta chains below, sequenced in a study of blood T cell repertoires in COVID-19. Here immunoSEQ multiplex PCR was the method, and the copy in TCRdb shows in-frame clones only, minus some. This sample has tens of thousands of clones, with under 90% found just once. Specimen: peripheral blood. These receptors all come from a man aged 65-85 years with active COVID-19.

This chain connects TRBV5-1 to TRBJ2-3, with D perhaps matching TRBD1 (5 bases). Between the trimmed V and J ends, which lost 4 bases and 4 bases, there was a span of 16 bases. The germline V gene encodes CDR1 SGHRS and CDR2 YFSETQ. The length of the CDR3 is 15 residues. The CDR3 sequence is CASSVAFTGADTQYF. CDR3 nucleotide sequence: TGCGCCAGCAGCGTGGCCTTTACAGGCGCAGATACGCAGTATTTT.

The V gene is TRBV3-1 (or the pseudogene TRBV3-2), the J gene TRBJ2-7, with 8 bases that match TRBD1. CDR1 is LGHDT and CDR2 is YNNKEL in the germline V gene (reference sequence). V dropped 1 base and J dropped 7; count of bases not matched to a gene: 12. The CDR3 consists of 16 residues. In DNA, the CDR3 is TGTGCCAGCAGCCAAGGAGGCGGGCAGGGGGCGAGGGAGCAGTACTTC. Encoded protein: CASSQGGGQGAREQYF.

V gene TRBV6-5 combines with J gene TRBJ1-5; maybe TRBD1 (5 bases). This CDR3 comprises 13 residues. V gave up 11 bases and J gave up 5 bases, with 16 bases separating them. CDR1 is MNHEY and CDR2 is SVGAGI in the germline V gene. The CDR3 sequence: CASKSGVDQPQHF. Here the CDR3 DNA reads TGTGCCTCAAAGTCGGGGGTTGATCAGCCCCAGCATTTT.

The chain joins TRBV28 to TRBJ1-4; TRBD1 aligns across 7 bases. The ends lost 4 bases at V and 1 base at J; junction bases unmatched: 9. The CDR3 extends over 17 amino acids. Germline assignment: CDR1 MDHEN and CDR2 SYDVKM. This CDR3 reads CASSSTGARETNEKLFF. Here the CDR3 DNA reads TGTGCCAGCAGTTCCACAGGGGCCCGGGAAACTAATGAAAAACTGTTTTTT.

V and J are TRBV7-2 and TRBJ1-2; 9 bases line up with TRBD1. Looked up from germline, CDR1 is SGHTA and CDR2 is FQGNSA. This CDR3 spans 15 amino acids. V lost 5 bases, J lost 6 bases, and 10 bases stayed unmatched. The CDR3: CASSAHRGRDDGYTF. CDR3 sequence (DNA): TGTGCCAGCAGCGCCCACAGGGGGCGAGATGATGGCTACACCTTC.

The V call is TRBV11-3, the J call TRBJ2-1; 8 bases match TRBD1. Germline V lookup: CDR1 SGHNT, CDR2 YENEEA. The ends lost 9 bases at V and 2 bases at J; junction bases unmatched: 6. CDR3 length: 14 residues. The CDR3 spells CASGQGITYNEQFF. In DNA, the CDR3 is TGTGCCAGTGGACAGGGAATCACCTACAATGAGCAGTTCTTC.

The CDR3 reads CASSTVVGGELFF. The CDR3 DNA follows: TGTGCCAGCAGCACGGTGGTTGGCGGGGAGCTGTTTTTT. The genes are TRBV5-6 and TRBJ2-2, with D uncertain. The ends were cut back, 4 bases at V and 7 bases at J, with 11 bases in the middle. Germline values: CDR1 SGHDT, CDR2 YYEEEE. The CDR3 loop spans 13 amino acids.

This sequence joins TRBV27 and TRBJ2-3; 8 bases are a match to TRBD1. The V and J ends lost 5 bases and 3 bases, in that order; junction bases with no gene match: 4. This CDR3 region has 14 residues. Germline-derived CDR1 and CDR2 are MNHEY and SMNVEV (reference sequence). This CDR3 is CASSPGGWTDTQYF. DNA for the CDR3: TGTGCCAGCAGTCCAGGGGGCTGGACAGATACGCAGTATTTT.

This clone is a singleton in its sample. The CDR3 bases are TGCGCCAGCAGCCAGAATTTCAGGGAACCCGGAAACACCATATATTTT. Its translation is CASSQNFREPGNTIYF. The rearrangement joins TRBV4-3 to TRBJ1-3, with D possibly matching TRBD1 (5 bases). Trimming stripped 3 bases from V and 4 bases from J, with 16 bases between. The CDR3 runs 16 residues. The germline V gene has CDR1 LGHNA and CDR2 YSLEER.

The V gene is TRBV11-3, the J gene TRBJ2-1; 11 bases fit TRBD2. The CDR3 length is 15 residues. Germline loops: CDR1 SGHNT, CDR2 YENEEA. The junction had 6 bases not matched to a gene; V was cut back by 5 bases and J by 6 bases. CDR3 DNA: TGTGCCAGCAGCCGCTCACTAGCGGGGGCCAATGAGCAGTTCTTC. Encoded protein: CASSRSLAGANEQFF.

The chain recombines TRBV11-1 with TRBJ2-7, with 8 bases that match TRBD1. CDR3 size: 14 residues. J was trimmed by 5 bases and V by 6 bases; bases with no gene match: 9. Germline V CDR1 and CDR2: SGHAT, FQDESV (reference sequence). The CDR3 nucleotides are TGTGCCAGCAGTCCCCGGGACAGGAAAAACGAGCAGTACTTC. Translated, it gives CASSPRDRKNEQYF.

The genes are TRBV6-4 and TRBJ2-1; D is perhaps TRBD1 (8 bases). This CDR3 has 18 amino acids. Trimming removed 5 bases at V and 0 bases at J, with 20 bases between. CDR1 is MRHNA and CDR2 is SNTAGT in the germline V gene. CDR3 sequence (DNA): TGTGCCAGCAGTCAGGGGGCAATTGGACTAGTCTCCTACAATGAGCAGTTCTTC. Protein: CASSQGAIGLVSYNEQFF.

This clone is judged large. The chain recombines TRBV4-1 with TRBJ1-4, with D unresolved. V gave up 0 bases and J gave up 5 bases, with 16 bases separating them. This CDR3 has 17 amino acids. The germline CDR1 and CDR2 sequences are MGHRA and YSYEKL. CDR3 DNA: TGCGCCAGCAGCCAAGAAACGATGGGAGGGAGAAATGAAAAACTGTTTTTT. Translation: CASSQETMGGRNEKLFF.

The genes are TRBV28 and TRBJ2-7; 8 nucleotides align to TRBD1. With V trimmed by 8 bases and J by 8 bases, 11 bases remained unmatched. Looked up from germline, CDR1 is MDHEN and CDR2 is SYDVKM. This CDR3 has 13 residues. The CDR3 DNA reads TGTGCCAGCGGAAGGCAGGGGGCAATGAAGCAGTACTTC. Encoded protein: CASGRQGAMKQYF. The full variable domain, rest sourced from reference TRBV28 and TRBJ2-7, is DVKVTQSSRYLVKRTGEKVFLECVQDMDHENMFWYRQDPGLGLRLIYFSYDVKMKEKGDIPEGYSVSREKKERFSLILESASTNQTSMYLCASGRQGAMKQYFGPGTRLTVT.

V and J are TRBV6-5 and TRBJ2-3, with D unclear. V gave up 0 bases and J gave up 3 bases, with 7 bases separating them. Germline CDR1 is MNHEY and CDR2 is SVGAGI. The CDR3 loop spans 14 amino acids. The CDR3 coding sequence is TGTGCCAGCAGTTACTCCAGACTTACAGATACGCAGTATTTT. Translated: CASSYSRLTDTQYF.

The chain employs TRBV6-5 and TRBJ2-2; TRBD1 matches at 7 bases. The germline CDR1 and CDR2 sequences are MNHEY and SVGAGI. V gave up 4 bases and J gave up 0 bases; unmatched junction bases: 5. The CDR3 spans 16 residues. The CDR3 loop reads CASSSRTGTNTGELFF. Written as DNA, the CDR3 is TGTGCCAGCAGTTCCCGGACAGGAACGAACACCGGGGAGCTGTTTTTT.

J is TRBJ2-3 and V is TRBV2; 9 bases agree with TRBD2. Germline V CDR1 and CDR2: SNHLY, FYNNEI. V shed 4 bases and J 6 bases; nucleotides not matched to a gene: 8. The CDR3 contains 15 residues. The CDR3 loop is CASSGTSGSSDTQYF. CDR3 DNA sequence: TGTGCCAGCAGTGGTACTAGCGGGTCATCGGATACGCAGTATTTT.

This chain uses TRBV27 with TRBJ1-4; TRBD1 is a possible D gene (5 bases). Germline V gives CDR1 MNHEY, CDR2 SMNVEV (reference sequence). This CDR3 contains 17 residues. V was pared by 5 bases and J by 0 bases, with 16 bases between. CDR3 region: CASSRTLRGATNEKLFF. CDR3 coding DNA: TGTGCCAGCAGTAGAACTTTACGGGGGGCAACTAATGAAAAACTGTTTTTT.

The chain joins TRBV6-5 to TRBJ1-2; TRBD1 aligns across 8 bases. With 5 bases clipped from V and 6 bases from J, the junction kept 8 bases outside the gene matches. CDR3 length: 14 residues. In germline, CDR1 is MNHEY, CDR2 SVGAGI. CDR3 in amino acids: CASSTGQGGDGYTF. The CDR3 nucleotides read TGTGCCAGCAGTACCGGACAGGGAGGGGATGGCTACACCTTC.

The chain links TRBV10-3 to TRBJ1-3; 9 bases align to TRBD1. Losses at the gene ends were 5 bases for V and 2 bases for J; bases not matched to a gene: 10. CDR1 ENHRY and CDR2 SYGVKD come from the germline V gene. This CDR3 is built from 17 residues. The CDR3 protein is CAISRDGQGLAGNTIYF. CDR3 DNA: TGTGCCATCAGTCGAGACGGACAGGGGTTGGCTGGAAACACCATATATTTT.

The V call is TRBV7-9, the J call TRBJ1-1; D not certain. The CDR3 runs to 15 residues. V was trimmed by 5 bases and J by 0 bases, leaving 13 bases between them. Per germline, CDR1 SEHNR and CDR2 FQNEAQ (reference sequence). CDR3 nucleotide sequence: TGTGCCAGCAGCCAATCGGCGGGGATGAACACTGAAGCTTTCTTT. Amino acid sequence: CASSQSAGMNTEAFF.

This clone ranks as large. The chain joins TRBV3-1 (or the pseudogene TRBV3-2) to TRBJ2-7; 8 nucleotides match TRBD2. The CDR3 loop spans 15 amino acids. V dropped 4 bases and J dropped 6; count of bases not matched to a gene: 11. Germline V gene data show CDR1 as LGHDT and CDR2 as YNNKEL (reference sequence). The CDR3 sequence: CASSPRVGAGGEQYF. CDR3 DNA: TGTGCCAGCAGCCCCCGGGTTGGGGCGGGGGGCGAGCAGTACTTC.

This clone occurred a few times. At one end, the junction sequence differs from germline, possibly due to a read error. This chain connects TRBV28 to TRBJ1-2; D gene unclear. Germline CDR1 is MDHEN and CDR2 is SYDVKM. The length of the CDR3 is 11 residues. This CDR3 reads CASSYKDIVSF. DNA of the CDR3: TGTGCCAGCAGTTACAAAGACATCGTTTCCTTC.